The rows below give T cell receptor beta chains drawn from one sample of a study of cytomegalovirus exposure and HLA in healthy donors. Method: immunoSEQ multiplex PCR; TCRdb's copy keeps in-frame clones and lacks some. Found here are 150,000 or so clones, over 70% of them singletons; the top ten hold 3% to 4%. Source material: PBMCs. Receptors originate from a male donor in good health and CMV-seronegative. CDR3s include the opening cysteine and the closing phenylalanine or tryptophan. Clone sizes are given selectively: once, few, many, or a class where the clone is expanded.

NA,TRBV7-6,16,CASSLEDRQVHTEAFF
NA,TRBV4-2,16,CASSLELAGGAGTQYF
NA,TRBV7-2,13,CASRTSSVTEAFF
once,TRBV28,14,CASRSEGTAEKLFF
NA,TRBV6-1,15,CASRRGGGRFDEQFF
NA,TRBV7-8,12,CASSLIGQPQHF
once,TRBV6-1,14,CASSRTTGILEQYF
NA,TRBV6-6,11,CASRTRGDYTF
NA,TRBV5-1,16,CASSPPVGGRQETQYF
few,TRBV11-2,15,CASLIGEGGWYEQYF
NA,TRBV6-5,14,CASSGLAGAGELFF
NA,TRBV30,17,CAWSVSILAGLGDTQYF
NA,TRBV18,16,CASSPRPGQGTDEQYF
NA,TRBV19,15,CASTLDLTGLGGYTF
NA,TRBV5-1,15,CASSLADRVADTQYF
NA,TRBV19,15,CASSTAGGPYNEQFF
NA,TRBV19,15,CASAPGQGYNSPLHF
NA,TRBV27,15,CASSLSGTSFNEQFF
once,TRBV6-5,12,CASSWSGSEAFF
NA,TRBV27,16,CASSPLKRGSTDTQYF
NA,TRBV7-9,16,CASSPGGAGPSYEQYF
NA,TRBV27,13,CASTGQGDNEQFF
NA,TRBV5-1,17,CASRIGQGGTYVETQYF
NA,TRBV29-1,16,CSVGHTAFSGANVLTF
NA,TRBV27,14,CASKEIKLKNEQYF
few,TRBV5-1,15,CASSLGDRGSNEQFF
NA,TRBV4-1,14,CASSQDQDRRKLFF
NA,TRBV5-6,12,CASSLSVGTQYF
few,TRBV7-6,15,CASSPSRSGSYEQYF
NA,TRBV18,14,CASSPGSGTYEQYF
NA,TRBV4-3,16,CASSQVGTGLTYEQYF
NA,TRBV6-5,16,CASSYSTSGGQETQYF
NA,TRBV7-9,16,CASSSLERSGPYEQYF
few,TRBV7-9,13,CASSYLRGEKLFF
few,TRBV28,16,CASTRKIAGGAYEQYF
NA,TRBV4-1,16,CASSQDRLPGDEKLFF
NA,TRBV13,15,CASSFILDRAYGYTF
NA,TRBV5-4,16,CASSAPRTGRADTQYF
NA,TRBV28,13,CASRNTGGETQYF
NA,TRBV11-2,14,CASSSRGEMRRQFF
NA,TRBV9,15,CASSVSGGSTDTQYF
NA,TRBV6-6,11,CASGLEYTQYF
NA,TRBV7-2,13,CASSFFSQETQYF
NA,TRBV29-1,13,CSVGTRVDTEAFF
NA,TRBV18,14,CASSSTGTTYEQYF
NA,TRBV18,16,CASSPPLTGRGIEQFF
NA,TRBV7-3,13,CASSTGGHETQYF
NA,TRBV5-1,12,CASSDNSNEQFF
once,TRBV27,13,CASSYGSQETQYF
few,TRBV9,14,CASSVGPIPGEQFF
NA,TRBV6-1,15,CASRPGGSGANVLTF
NA,TRBV30,16,CAWSVASSGLTDTQYF
NA,TRBV19,18,CASSIFYREGVPYNEQFF